This TCR beta chain was documented in a study of shared clonotypes between healthy human individuals. The V end lost 5 bases, the J end lost 4 bases, and 5 bases lay between the germline ends. CDR1 is MDHEN, CDR2 SYDVKM, per germline. This CDR3 region has 12 residues. Method: immunoSEQ multiplex PCR; TCRdb's copy keeps in-frame clones and lacks some. The sample contains roughly 2.6 million clones, around 90% of which appear only once. The receptor was derived from a young man in good health. The V call is TRBV28, the J call TRBJ2-2; D remains unclear. The sequencing sample was made of naive CD4+ T cells sorted from blood. Regarding subset: CD45RA+ positively selected. The CDR3 sequence is CASSTFTGELFF. The CDR3 DNA reads TGTGCCAGCAGTACATTCACCGGGGAGCTGTTTTTT.